These 32 T cell receptor beta chains originate from one sample sequenced in a study of cytomegalovirus exposure and HLA in healthy donors. The data were produced by immunoSEQ multiplex PCR, yet TCRdb's version contains in-frame clones alone and is incomplete. The sample lists under 110,000 clones, about 88% occurring once. Sequencing was performed on PBMCs. These receptors all come from a woman in her late teens or twenties in good health and CMV-seropositive.

The rearrangement joins TRBV19 to TRBJ2-1; D possibly corresponds to TRBD2 (7 bases). Germline V gives CDR1 LNHDA, CDR2 SQIVND (reference sequence). The V and J ends lost 2 bases and 2 bases respectively, with 22 bases between them. This CDR3 is 19 amino acids long. CDR3 sequence: CASSITRGAPTMPYNEQFF. CDR3 sequence (DNA): TGTGCCAGTAGTATAACCCGGGGGGCGCCTACTATGCCCTACAATGAGCAGTTCTTC.

The rearrangement links TRBV19 to TRBJ1-5, with TRBD1 as a possible D gene (5 bases). Germline V CDR1 and CDR2: LNHDA, SQIVND (reference sequence). With 5 bases removed from V and 4 bases from J, the gap between germline ends came to 6 bases. The CDR3 runs 12 residues. CDR3 coding DNA: TGTGCCAGTAGTGCAGGGAATCAGCCCCAGCATTTT. It encodes CASSAGNQPQHF.

This chain connects TRBV18 to TRBJ1-2, with TRBD1 matching over 7 bases. CDR3 length: 14 residues. Per the germline V gene, CDR1 is KGHSH and CDR2 is LQKENI. Trimming removed 3 bases from V and 5 bases from J; junction bases left unmatched: 6. The CDR3 DNA follows: TGTGCCAGCTCACCCACCCGGGACAGTTATGGCTACACCTTC. This sequence encodes CASSPTRDSYGYTF.

This clone has a handful of counts. CDR3 amino acids: CASSLDESSPLHF. The DNA of the CDR3 is TGTGCCAGCAGCTTAGATGAGAGTTCACCCCTCCACTTT. The V gene is TRBV11-3, the J gene TRBJ1-6; D is unresolved. This CDR3 contains 13 residues. V lost 0 bases, J lost 9 bases, and 6 bases lay in between. Germline V gives CDR1 SGHNT, CDR2 YENEEA.

There are many counts of this clone. The chain uses TRBV2 and TRBJ2-7, with D uncertain. The germline gives CDR1 SNHLY, CDR2 FYNNEI. Trimming removed 3 bases at V and 3 bases at J, with 6 bases between. This CDR3 comprises 12 residues. The CDR3 coding sequence is TGTGCCAGCAGTGATATCCGCTACGAGCAGTACTTC. The encoded protein is CASSDIRYEQYF.

Written as DNA, the CDR3 is TGCACCAGCAGCCAAGGACAGGGGGCCTCGTTAACCTTC. This translates into CTSSQGQGASLTF. The chain joins TRBV1 to TRBJ1-2; the table's D call of TRBD1 was not tested on the DNA. TRBV1 is classified as a pseudogene. The CDR3 is made up of 13 amino acids.

This chain joins TRBV19 and TRBJ1-5, with D possibly matching TRBD1 (5 bases). The germline CDR1 and CDR2 sequences are LNHDA and SQIVND (reference sequence). The germline V and J ends were trimmed by 7 bases and 7 bases, with 17 bases remaining between them. CDR3 length equals 14 residues. Here the CDR3 reads CASTAGRVRQPQHF. DNA of the CDR3: TGTGCCAGTACGGCAGGGAGGGTCAGACAGCCCCAGCATTTT.

The chain is built from TRBV5-5 and TRBJ2-7, with TRBD1 identical over 7 bases. This CDR3 has 14 amino acids. V was pared by 0 bases and J by 2 bases, with 2 bases of the junction left unmatched. Germline V lookup: CDR1 SGHKS, CDR2 YYEKEE (reference sequence). CDR3 protein: CASSLGQGPYEQYV. The DNA of the CDR3 is TGTGCCAGCAGCTTGGGACAGGGTCCCTACGAGCAGTACGTC.

V gene TRBV28 combines with J gene TRBJ1-2; the D gene is possibly TRBD1 (5 bases). The germline V gene has CDR1 MDHEN and CDR2 SYDVKM. The CDR3 spans 12 residues. Trimming cost V 5 bases and J 4 bases, with 8 bases left between them. The CDR3: CASSMTAYGYTF. The CDR3 bases are TGTGCCAGCAGTATGACAGCCTATGGCTACACCTTC.

The CDR3 loop reads CASKSSGGVQETQYF. The CDR3 DNA reads as TGTGCCAGCAAATCTAGCGGGGGCGTACAAGAGACCCAGTACTTC. The chain links TRBV2 to TRBJ2-5; TRBD2 agrees at 10 bases. This CDR3 contains 15 residues. V shed 7 bases and J 2 bases; nucleotides not matched to a gene: 7. Germline V gene lookup returns CDR1 SNHLY and CDR2 FYNNEI.

V usage is TRBV19 and J usage is TRBJ1-5; weak D call: TRBD1 (5 bases). The CDR3 runs to 14 residues. Germline values: CDR1 LNHDA, CDR2 SQIVND (reference sequence). Between the trimmed V and J ends, which lost 3 bases and 0 bases, there was a span of 6 bases. CDR3 amino acids: CASSMQGSNQPQHF. In DNA, the CDR3 is TGTGCCAGTAGTATGCAGGGTAGCAATCAGCCCCAGCATTTT.

V is TRBV11-2 and J is TRBJ1-6, with 10 bases that match TRBD1. CDR1 SGHAT and CDR2 FQNNGV come from the germline V gene. There are 15 residues in the CDR3. Trimming took 6 bases from V and 9 from J; bases not matched to a gene: 8. The CDR3 here is CASRAGTGVFSPLHF. The CDR3 coding sequence is TGTGCCAGCAGGGCCGGGACAGGGGTATTTTCACCCCTCCACTTT.

This chain connects TRBV28 to TRBJ1-2; D is possibly TRBD1 (5 bases). Germline V lookup: CDR1 MDHEN, CDR2 SYDVKM. This CDR3 is built from 13 residues. Between the trimmed V and J ends, which lost 8 bases and 4 bases, there was a span of 14 bases. The CDR3 DNA follows: TGTGCCAGCGGAGGGACTTCGTTCTATGGCTACACCTTC. Translated, it gives CASGGTSFYGYTF.

The chain combines TRBV23-1 with TRBJ1-4; 7 bases are shared with TRBD1. TRBV23-1 is marked as an open reading frame, function uncertain. The CDR3 runs 19 residues. V shed 0 bases, J shed 0 bases, and the junction held 10 bases outside the gene matches. The CDR3 here is CASSQSFGTAIATNEKLFF. CDR3 in DNA: TGCGCCAGCAGTCAATCTTTCGGGACAGCTATTGCAACTAATGAAAAACTGTTTTTT.

The chain couples TRBV28 to TRBJ1-5; 8 bases agree with TRBD1. Losses at the gene ends were 1 base for V and 2 bases for J; bases not matched to a gene: 4. This CDR3 is built from 16 residues. CDR1 and CDR2 (germline): MDHEN, SYDVKM. For the CDR3, the DNA is TGTGCCAGCAGTTTATACAGGGGGACGGGCAATCAGCCCCAGCATTTT. Amino acids: CASSLYRGTGNQPQHF. Full variable domain (rest looked up from reference TRBV28 and TRBJ1-5): DVKVTQSSRYLVKRTGEKVFLECVQDMDHENMFWYRQDPGLGLRLIYFSYDVKMKEKGDIPEGYSVSREKKERFSLILESASTNQTSMYLCASSLYRGTGNQPQHFGDGTRLSIL.

V gene TRBV19 combines with J gene TRBJ1-2; 8 bases line up with TRBD1. The CDR3 is 12 amino acids. Germline assignment: CDR1 LNHDA and CDR2 SQIVND (reference sequence). The CDR3 sequence: CATQGENYGYTF. In DNA form, the CDR3 reads TGTGCTACACAGGGGGAAAACTATGGCTACACCTTC.

This clone was observed a few times. The CDR3 DNA follows: TGTGCCAGCAGGGGGAGAACCGGGGAGCTGTTTTTT. Its protein is CASRGRTGELFF. V and J are TRBV2 and TRBJ2-2, with D perhaps matching TRBD2 (5 bases). V dropped 6 bases and J dropped 5 bases, with 7 bases sitting between them. CDR1 and CDR2 (germline): SNHLY, FYNNEI. The CDR3 length is 12 residues.

The chain carries TRBV6-5 and TRBJ1-2, with D hard to call. CDR3 length: 16 residues. From germline, CDR1 is MNHEY and CDR2 SVGAGI. Trimming left V 2 bases short and J 0 bases short, with 13 bases between. This chain's CDR3 is CASSYGEGTANYGYTF. The CDR3 region has the DNA TGTGCCAGCAGTTACGGGGAGGGTACAGCTAACTATGGCTACACCTTC.

The chain joins TRBV6-5 to TRBJ1-1; 7 positions match TRBD1. This CDR3 is built from 15 residues. CDR1 is MNHEY and CDR2 is SVGAGI in the germline V gene. V was clipped by 2 bases and J by 0 bases; unmatched bases: 3. This CDR3 is CASSYPGTVNTEAFF. Here the CDR3 DNA reads TGTGCCAGCAGTTACCCGGGGACAGTGAACACTGAAGCTTTCTTT.

The genes are TRBV19 and TRBJ1-1; TRBD1 is a possible D gene (5 bases). Trimming cost V 1 base and J 8 bases, with 5 bases left between them. There are 11 residues in the CDR3. The germline V gene encodes CDR1 LNHDA and CDR2 SQIVND (reference sequence). CDR3 loop: CASSIGQEAFF. Written as DNA, the CDR3 is TGTGCCAGTAGTATAGGACAGGAAGCTTTCTTT.

The chain uses TRBV28 and TRBJ2-7; D is ambiguous. Germline loops: CDR1 MDHEN, CDR2 SYDVKM. CDR3 length equals 14 residues. The ends were cut back, 2 bases at V and 0 bases at J, with 8 bases in the middle. CDR3 region: CASSLIPSSYEQYF. The CDR3 nucleotides read TGTGCCAGCAGTTTAATTCCCAGCTCCTACGAGCAGTACTTC.

CDR3 amino acids: CATSGRRETQYF. The DNA of the CDR3 is TGTGCCACTAGCGGGAGGCGGGAGACCCAGTACTTC. This chain connects TRBV6-1 to TRBJ2-5, with 11 bases aligning to TRBD2. This CDR3 comprises 12 residues. Unmatched junction bases numbered 3, after V lost 10 bases and J lost 5 bases. The germline V gene encodes CDR1 MNHNS and CDR2 SASEGT.

The V and J genes are TRBV6-1 and TRBJ2-2; D gene unclear. Germline-derived CDR1 and CDR2 are MNHNS and SASEGT. V dropped 1 base and J dropped 3 bases, with 9 bases sitting between them. The CDR3 is made up of 15 amino acids. CDR3 in DNA: TGTGCCAGCAGTGAAGATCACAGTTACACCGGGGAGCTGTTTTTT. Amino acid sequence: CASSEDHSYTGELFF.

This chain joins TRBV14 and TRBJ2-5; D is perhaps TRBD2 (5 bases). The CDR3 has 13 residues. V gave up 6 bases and J gave up 4 bases, with 12 bases separating them. The germline CDR1 and CDR2 sequences are SGHDN and FVKESK. CDR3 nucleotide sequence: TGTGCCAGCAGGCCCCGGGGAGCAGAGACCCAGTACTTC. Translated, it gives CASRPRGAETQYF. Combining the CDR3 with reference TRBV14 and TRBJ2-5 gives the whole variable domain EAGVTQFPSHSVIEKGQTVTLRCDPISGHDNLYWYRRVMGKEIKFLLHFVKESKQDESGMPNNRFLAERTGGTYSTLKVQPAELEDSGVYFCASRPRGAETQYFGPGTRLLVL.

The chain recombines TRBV5-1 with TRBJ2-5; a weak D match, TRBD1 (8 bases). The CDR3 is made up of 15 amino acids. Per the germline V gene, CDR1 is SGHRS and CDR2 is YFSETQ. V lost 0 bases and J lost 4, with 13 bases in between. CDR3 loop: CASSLGTGRGETQYF. In DNA form, the CDR3 reads TGCGCCAGCAGCTTGGGGACAGGGAGGGGAGAGACCCAGTACTTC.

This chain links TRBV16 with TRBJ2-7; 10 bases map to TRBD1. Germline-derived CDR1 and CDR2 are KGHSY and FQNENV. Trimming removed 2 bases from V and 2 bases from J; junction bases left unmatched: 6. This CDR3 is 16 amino acids long. The CDR3 spells CASSQTDRGTTYEQYF. The CDR3 DNA sequence: TGTGCCAGCAGCCAAACGGACAGGGGGACCACCTACGAGCAGTACTTC.

This clone was recorded only once. The genes are TRBV27 and TRBJ1-2; D is perhaps TRBD1 (5 bases). This CDR3 has 14 residues. With 4 bases removed from V and 2 bases from J, the gap between germline ends came to 11 bases. Germline CDR1 reads MNHEY; CDR2 reads SMNVEV (reference sequence). The CDR3 loop is CASSYRGINYGYTF. CDR3 bases: TGTGCCAGCAGTTATAGGGGCATCAACTATGGCTACACCTTC.

This chain uses TRBV4-2 with TRBJ2-3; D is ambiguous. Trimming removed 4 bases from V and 3 bases from J, with 20 bases in between. CDR1 LGHNA and CDR2 YNFKEQ come from the germline V gene. This CDR3 has 17 amino acids. DNA for the CDR3: TGTGCCAGCAGCCTCCCACAATCGGGTTCGGTGACAGATACGCAGTATTTT. The encoded protein is CASSLPQSGSVTDTQYF.

The V gene is TRBV9, the J gene TRBJ2-1, with 9 bases lining up with TRBD2. The V gene's germline CDR1 is SGDLS and CDR2 YYNGEE. The CDR3 spans 16 residues. V gave up 2 bases and J gave up 8 bases; unmatched junction bases: 11. CDR3 sequence: CASSVDPSGDRDEQFF. The CDR3 DNA is TGTGCCAGCAGCGTCGACCCTAGCGGGGACCGGGATGAGCAGTTCTTC.

The chain couples TRBV6-5 to TRBJ1-5; D unresolved. V dropped 6 bases and J dropped 0 bases, with 9 bases sitting between them. The CDR3 contains 14 residues. Germline V gene sequence: CDR1 MNHEY, CDR2 SVGAGI. The CDR3 DNA follows: TGTGCCAGCAGAGACCCAGGTAGCAATCAGCCCCAGCATTTT. Its translation: CASRDPGSNQPQHF.

The chain joins TRBV27 to TRBJ2-2, with 7 bases that match TRBD2. CDR1 and CDR2 (germline): MNHEY, SMNVEV (reference sequence). J gave up 1 base and V 2 bases, and 10 bases lay outside the gene matches. The CDR3 runs to 18 residues. DNA for the CDR3: TGTGCCAGCAGTTTACTTCCGGGGGGACGCTTGAACACCGGGGAGCTGTTTTTT. Translation: CASSLLPGGRLNTGELFF.

J is TRBJ2-1 and V is TRBV7-9; 8 nucleotides line up with TRBD1. After removal of 7 bases from V and 4 bases from J, the junction contained 6 bases not matched to a gene. CDR3 size: 14 residues. CDR1 is SEHNR and CDR2 is FQNEAQ in the germline V gene (reference sequence). The CDR3 DNA is TGTGCCAGCACATGGACAGGGTCTTACAATGAGCAGTTCTTC. It codes for CASTWTGSYNEQFF.